The clone carrying this TCR beta chain has a single count. The data originate from a study of blood T cells in healthy people across ages. Donors were healthy Caucasian individuals from Russia aged roughly 6 to 90. Primers used in a second PCR of roughly 6 to 11 cycles were a sample-barcoded 5' primer and a J-beta primer mix. TCRdb re-analysed the 5' RACE reads in MiXCR, keeping a single row per CDR3 protein. The sample has more than 750,000 distinct CDR3 sequences, about 29% seen once. The CDR3 spans 15 residues. In germline, CDR1 is LNHDA, CDR2 SQIVND (reference sequence). V lost 8 bases to trimming and J lost 1 base, with 17 bases between them. The same sample was also studied in work on T cells of mothers and their children. This second study says: Slightly higher, non-significant overlap characterized related mother-child pairs relative to unrelated pairs. Persisting microchimeric T cell clones went undetected.

The receptor's source is a woman in her 40s in good health. This sequence joins TRBV19 and TRBJ1-1; D gene unclear. The sample was blood. The CDR3 nucleotides are TGTGCCAGTCGGGCCTGGGCGACTAGGAACACTGAAGCTTTCTTT. Amino acid sequence: CASRAWATRNTEAFF.